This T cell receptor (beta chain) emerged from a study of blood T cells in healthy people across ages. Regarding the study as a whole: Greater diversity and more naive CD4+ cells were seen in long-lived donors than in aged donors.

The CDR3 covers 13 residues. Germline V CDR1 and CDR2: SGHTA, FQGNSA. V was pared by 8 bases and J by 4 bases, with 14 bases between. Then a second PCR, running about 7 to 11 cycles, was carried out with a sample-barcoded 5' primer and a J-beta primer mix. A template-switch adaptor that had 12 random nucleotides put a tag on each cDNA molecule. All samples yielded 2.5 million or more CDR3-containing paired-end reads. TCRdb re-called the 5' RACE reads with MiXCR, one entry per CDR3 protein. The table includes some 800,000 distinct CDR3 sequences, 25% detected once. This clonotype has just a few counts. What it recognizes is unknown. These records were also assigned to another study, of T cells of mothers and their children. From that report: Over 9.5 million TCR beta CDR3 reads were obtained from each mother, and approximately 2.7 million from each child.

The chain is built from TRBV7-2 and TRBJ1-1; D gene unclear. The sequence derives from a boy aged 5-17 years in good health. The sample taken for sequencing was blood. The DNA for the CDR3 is TGTGCCAGCTCCGGGCAGGCGGGCACTGAAGCTTTCTTT. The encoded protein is CASSGQAGTEAFF.